These 28 T cell receptor beta chains came from one sample sequenced in a study of T cells in Graves' hyperthyroidism and ophthalmopathy. There were TCR beta CDR3 regions amplified from RNA transcripts. Initially, a first-round RT-PCR of the TCR CDR3 employed the HTBI primer set. TCRdb processed the multiplex PCR reads anew with MiXCR; each CDR3 protein has one entry. This sample carries about 280,000 distinct CDR3 sequences, around a quarter of them seen once, and the ten largest clones take roughly 24%. The sequencing input was blood. The origin of the receptors is a man in his forties with Graves' hyperthyroidism that later progressed to Graves' ophthalmopathy.

This clonotype was recorded many times. The chain combines TRBV3-1 with TRBJ2-7; D possibly corresponds to TRBD1 (5 bases). V lost 1 base, J lost 4 bases, and 5 bases lay in between. The germline V gene has CDR1 LGHDT and CDR2 YNNKEL (reference sequence). The CDR3 spans 12 residues. This CDR3 reads CASSQAGYEQYF. DNA of the CDR3: TGTGCCAGCAGCCAAGCAGGGTACGAGCAGTACTTC.

This clonotype came up many times. The chain carries TRBV3-1 and TRBJ2-7; perhaps TRBD2 as D (6 bases). Trimming left V 3 bases short and J 4 bases short, with 13 bases between. This CDR3 contains 14 residues. In germline, CDR1 is LGHDT, CDR2 YNNKEL (reference sequence). CDR3 coding DNA: TGTGCCAGCAGCCAGGGACCGGGGGATTACGAGCAGTACTTC. The encoded protein is CASSQGPGDYEQYF.

Ten or more counts support this clonotype. This sequence joins TRBV20-1 and TRBJ2-7; weak D call: TRBD2 (6 bases). V lost 1 base and J lost 6, with 16 bases in between. Germline values: CDR1 DFQATT, CDR2 SNEGSKA (reference sequence). CDR3 length: 14 residues. CDR3 sequence reads: CSARVREPHGEQYF. In DNA, the CDR3 is TGCAGTGCTAGAGTGCGGGAACCCCATGGCGAGCAGTACTTC.

The V and J genes are TRBV7-2 and TRBJ2-7; D tentatively fits TRBD1 or TRBD2 (5 bases each). This CDR3 contains 15 residues. Germline V gene lookup returns CDR1 SGHTA and CDR2 FQGNSA. V was cut by 4 bases and J by 2 bases, with 15 bases left in between. CDR3 coding DNA: TGTGCCAGCAGCTCCACTGGGGGAAGCACCTACGAGCAGTACTTC. This codes for CASSSTGGSTYEQYF.

Ten or more counts support this clonotype. The V gene is TRBV3-1, the J gene TRBJ2-7; 8 nucleotides line up with TRBD1. The V gene end was trimmed by 9 bases and the J gene end by 1 base; junction bases not matched to a gene: 5. CDR1 LGHDT and CDR2 YNNKEL come from the germline V gene (reference sequence). CDR3 length equals 13 residues. Here the CDR3 reads CASRDRRSYEQYF. DNA of the CDR3: TGTGCCAGTAGGGACAGGAGGTCCTACGAGCAGTACTTC.

In this sample, this clonotype turned up many times. The J gene is TRBJ2-4, the V gene TRBV30; 8 nucleotides line up with TRBD2. J gave up 0 bases and V 0 bases, and 10 bases lay outside the gene matches. Germline V CDR1 and CDR2: GTSNPN, SVGIG (reference sequence). The CDR3 covers 18 residues. Here the CDR3 DNA reads TGTGCCTGGAGTGTAAGGGAGACTAGCGCCCTAGCCAAAAACATTCAGTACTTC. Protein: CAWSVRETSALAKNIQYF.

In its sample, this clonotype was seen many times. V usage is TRBV5-1 and J usage is TRBJ2-4, with D unresolved. The germline V gene has CDR1 SGHRS and CDR2 YFSETQ. The CDR3 is made up of 12 amino acids. Trimming took 6 bases from V and 3 from J, leaving 7 bases between them. CDR3 residues: CASTLDKNIQYF. As DNA, the CDR3 is TGCGCCAGCACCCTGGACAAAAACATTCAGTACTTC.

This clonotype was found many times. The chain combines TRBV27 with TRBJ1-5; tentatively, D is TRBD1 (5 bases). The CDR3 sequence is 14 residues long. Germline V gene lookup returns CDR1 MNHEY and CDR2 SMNVEV (reference sequence). V was pared by 0 bases and J by 2 bases, with 5 bases between. CDR3 loop: CASSLSGGNQPQHF. Written as DNA, the CDR3 is TGTGCCAGCAGTTTATCGGGGGGCAATCAGCCCCAGCATTTT.

This clonotype has a count of ten or more. This chain joins TRBV12-5 and TRBJ2-7; D is undetermined. CDR1 and CDR2 (germline): LGHNT, FRNRAP. V was trimmed by 1 base and J by 1 base, leaving 5 bases between them. CDR3 length: 13 amino acids. The CDR3 nucleotides are TGTGCTAGTGGTTTGGGGGTGTCCTACGAGCAGTACTTC. This sequence encodes CASGLGVSYEQYF.

This clonotype showed up many times. This chain joins TRBV6-5 and TRBJ2-7; 7 nucleotides match TRBD2. CDR3 length: 13 residues. The V segment lost 10 bases and the J segment 2 bases; nucleotides outside the gene matches: 8. CDR1 and CDR2 from the germline V gene are MNHEY and SVGAGI. The CDR3 DNA reads as TGTGCCACCTTGGGGGAGGGTACCTACGAGCAGTACTTC. Translation: CATLGEGTYEQYF.

In its sample, this clonotype was seen many times. The chain links TRBV28 to TRBJ1-1; D is unresolved. The CDR3 extends over 11 amino acids. Germline V gene data show CDR1 as MDHEN and CDR2 as SYDVKM. V was shortened by 7 bases and J by 4 bases, with 7 bases between the two germline ends. CDR3 amino acids: CASTSGTEAFF. The CDR3 nucleotides read TGTGCCAGCACTAGTGGCACTGAAGCTTTCTTT.

The rearrangement joins TRBV28 to TRBJ2-7, with TRBD2 identical over 12 bases. The CDR3 is made up of 16 amino acids. Germline lookup yields CDR1 MDHEN and CDR2 SYDVKM. V shed 5 bases, J shed 5 bases, and the junction held 10 bases outside the gene matches. CDR3 nucleotide sequence: TGTGCCAGCAGTACCCGACTAGCGGGAGCGTTTAACGAGCAGTACTTC. Its protein is CASSTRLAGAFNEQYF. The full variable domain, in which reference TRBV28 and TRBJ2-7 provide the parts outside the CDR3, is DVKVTQSSRYLVKRTGEKVFLECVQDMDHENMFWYRQDPGLGLRLIYFSYDVKMKEKGDIPEGYSVSREKKERFSLILESASTNQTSMYLCASSTRLAGAFNEQYFGPGTRLTVT.

This clonotype was detected ten times or more. V usage is TRBV5-1 and J usage is TRBJ2-7; TRBD2 aligns across 11 bases. This CDR3 is built from 17 residues. The trim removed 6 bases at V and 2 bases at J, leaving 13 bases unmatched. CDR1 is SGHRS, CDR2 YFSETQ, per germline. CDR3 DNA sequence: TGCGCCAGCAATCCGGGAACTAGCGGGAGTAGGCCCTACGAGCAGTACTTC. Translated: CASNPGTSGSRPYEQYF.

This clonotype was seen many times. CDR3 protein: CASSVVKNIQYF. Written as DNA, the CDR3 is TGTGCCAGCAGTGTCGTCAAAAACATTCAGTACTTC. The rearrangement uses TRBV2 and TRBJ2-4; D not resolved. The CDR3 is 12 residues long. Germline values: CDR1 SNHLY, CDR2 FYNNEI. Trimming shortened V by 4 bases and J by 3 bases, and 4 bases separated the two germline ends.

This clonotype has a count of ten or more. The V call is TRBV12-3 or TRBV12-4, the J call TRBJ2-2; 7 positions agree with TRBD1. The CDR3 runs to 14 residues. Trimming at V came to 6 bases and at J to 8 bases, leaving 9 bases not matched to a gene. In nucleotides, the CDR3 is TGTGCCAGCAGGCAAAACAGGGGACCAGGGGAGCTGTTTTTT. Translation: CASRQNRGPGELFF.

At least ten counts were recorded for this clonotype. The chain couples TRBV24-1 to TRBJ2-3; 13 nucleotides agree with TRBD2. Germline trimming cut 3 bases from V and 0 bases from J; bases unmatched to any gene: 2. This CDR3 spans 17 amino acids. Germline CDR1 is KGHDR and CDR2 is SFDVKD. The DNA of the CDR3 is TGTGCCACCAGTGATAAGGGACTAGCGGGAAGCACAGATACGCAGTATTTT. It yields the protein CATSDKGLAGSTDTQYF.

This clonotype was recorded many times. This rearrangement joins TRBV29-1 to TRBJ2-5; the D call may be TRBD1 or TRBD2 (5 bases each). From germline, CDR1 is SQVTM and CDR2 ANQGSEA. The ends were cut back, 7 bases at V and 2 bases at J, with 14 bases in the middle. This CDR3 comprises 13 residues. The CDR3 here is CSAPGTDQETQYF. The CDR3, as DNA: TGCAGCGCTCCAGGGACGGATCAAGAGACCCAGTACTTC.

This clonotype was picked up many times. V and J are TRBV24-1 and TRBJ1-1, with D maybe TRBD1 (5 bases). CDR1 is KGHDR, CDR2 SFDVKD, per germline. Trimming removed 3 bases at V and 11 bases at J, with 18 bases between. The CDR3 extends over 14 amino acids. CDR3 sequence reads: CATSDTTAPSRAFF. CDR3 DNA sequence: TGTGCCACCAGTGATACGACAGCTCCCTCTCGGGCTTTCTTT.

This clonotype appeared many times. CDR3 loop: CAWSVRDGEAFF. As DNA, the CDR3 is TGTGCCTGGAGTGTTCGAGACGGTGAAGCTTTCTTT. The rearrangement links TRBV30 to TRBJ1-1; D remains unclear. Trimming left V 0 bases short and J 7 bases short, with 9 bases between. This CDR3 has 12 amino acids. Germline V lookup: CDR1 GTSNPN, CDR2 SVGIG (reference sequence).

This clonotype was found a few times. The chain is built from TRBV6-5 and TRBJ2-7; 13 positions match TRBD2. Germline CDR1 reads MNHEY; CDR2 reads SVGAGI. J gave up 3 bases and V 4 bases, and 3 bases lay outside the gene matches. The CDR3 spans 15 residues. The CDR3 coding sequence is TGTGCCAGCAGTTTGACTAGCGGGGGGAACTACGAGCAGTACTTC. Its translation: CASSLTSGGNYEQYF.

This clonotype was seen many times. The rearrangement links TRBV2 to TRBJ2-7; a weak D match, TRBD1 (6 bases). Between the trimmed V and J ends, which lost 6 bases and 0 bases, there was a span of 18 bases. Per germline, CDR1 SNHLY and CDR2 FYNNEI. There are 16 residues in the CDR3. The CDR3 DNA is TGTGCCAGCAGGGGGAGACAGGTGAGCCTCTCCTACGAGCAGTACTTC. Protein: CASRGRQVSLSYEQYF.

The J gene is TRBJ2-7, the V gene TRBV28; no definite D call. There are 12 residues in the CDR3. CDR1 is MDHEN and CDR2 is SYDVKM in the germline V gene. Trimming removed 4 bases at V and 3 bases at J, with 7 bases between. This chain's CDR3 is CASSSSYYEQYF. The CDR3, as DNA: TGTGCCAGCAGTTCGTCTTACTACGAGCAGTACTTC.

This clonotype was counted ten times or more. This rearrangement joins TRBV2 to TRBJ1-1; 8 bases are a match to TRBD1. Germline CDR1 reads SNHLY; CDR2 reads FYNNEI. Germline trimming cut 6 bases from V and 6 bases from J; bases unmatched to any gene: 21. The CDR3 contains 18 residues. In nucleotides, the CDR3 is TGTGCCAGCAGAAGAGGTGACAGGGGTCATATGGACAACGCTGAAGCTTTCTTT. This sequence encodes CASRRGDRGHMDNAEAFF.

This clonotype was seen repeatedly, ten times or more. The rearrangement links TRBV4-2 to TRBJ1-1; no reliable D call. V was cut by 4 bases and J by 0 bases, with 6 bases left in between. The CDR3 is made up of 13 amino acids. Germline assignment: CDR1 LGHNA and CDR2 YNFKEQ. Written as DNA, the CDR3 is TGTGCCAGCAGCCCAGTAATGAACACTGAAGCTTTCTTT. This translates into CASSPVMNTEAFF.

V and J are TRBV12-3 or TRBV12-4 and TRBJ1-1; no firm D call. Deletions cut 5 bases from V and 0 bases from J, with 13 bases between. This CDR3 spans 15 amino acids. The CDR3 bases are TGTGCCAGCAGTCCACTACCTCTCATGAACACTGAAGCTTTCTTT. This gives the protein CASSPLPLMNTEAFF.

This clonotype occurred many times. The gene calls are TRBV27 and TRBJ1-5; D ambiguous. This CDR3 is 17 amino acids long. V was cut by 6 bases and J by 0 bases, with 18 bases left in between. Germline loops: CDR1 MNHEY, CDR2 SMNVEV (reference sequence). CDR3 protein: CASRSTPPEHSNQPQHF. In nucleotides, the CDR3 is TGTGCCAGCAGATCAACCCCGCCAGAGCATAGCAATCAGCCCCAGCATTTT.

This clonotype was seen repeatedly, ten times or more. The chain has TRBV18 and TRBJ1-2, with D hard to call. Per germline, CDR1 KGHSH and CDR2 LQKENI. Deletions cut 3 bases from V and 0 bases from J, with 14 bases between. The CDR3 is 16 amino acids. The CDR3 DNA sequence: TGTGCCAGCTCACCGGGTGATTCTGGTACTAACTATGGCTACACCTTC. This translates into CASSPGDSGTNYGYTF.

This clonotype occurred many times. The V and J genes are TRBV12-3 or TRBV12-4 and TRBJ1-1, with 8 bases matching TRBD1. This CDR3 has 16 residues. J was trimmed by 5 bases and V by 5 bases; bases with no gene match: 13. The CDR3 here is CASSPRTGTGRTEAFF. Written as DNA, the CDR3 is TGTGCCAGCAGTCCTCGGACCGGGACAGGACGGACTGAAGCTTTCTTT.